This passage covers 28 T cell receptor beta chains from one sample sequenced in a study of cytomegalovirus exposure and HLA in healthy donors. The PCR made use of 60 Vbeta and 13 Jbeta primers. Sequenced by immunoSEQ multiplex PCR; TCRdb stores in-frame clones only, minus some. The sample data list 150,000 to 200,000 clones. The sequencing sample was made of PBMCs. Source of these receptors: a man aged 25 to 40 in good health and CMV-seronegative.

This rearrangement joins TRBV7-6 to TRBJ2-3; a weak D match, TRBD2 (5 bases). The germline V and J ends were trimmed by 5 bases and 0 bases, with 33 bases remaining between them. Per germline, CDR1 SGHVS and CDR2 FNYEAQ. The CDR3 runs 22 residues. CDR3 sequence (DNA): TGTGCCAGCAGCCGAACCTTACCCAGTCTAATCCCTATAGCGTCTAGCACAGATACGCAGTATTTT. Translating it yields CASSRTLPSLIPIASSTDTQYF.

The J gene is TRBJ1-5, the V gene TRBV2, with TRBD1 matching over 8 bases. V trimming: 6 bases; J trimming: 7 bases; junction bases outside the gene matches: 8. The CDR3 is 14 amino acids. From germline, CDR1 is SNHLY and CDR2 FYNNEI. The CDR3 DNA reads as TGTGCCAGCAGGCTCGACAGGGGACGACAGCCCCAGCATTTT. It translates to CASRLDRGRQPQHF.

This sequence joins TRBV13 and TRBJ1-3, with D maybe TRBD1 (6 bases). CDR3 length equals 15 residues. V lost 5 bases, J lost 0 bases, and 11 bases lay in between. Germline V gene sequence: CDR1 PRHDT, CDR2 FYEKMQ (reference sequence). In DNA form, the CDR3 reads TGTGCCAGCAGCCTCCAGGGGATCTCTGGAAACACCATATATTTT. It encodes CASSLQGISGNTIYF.

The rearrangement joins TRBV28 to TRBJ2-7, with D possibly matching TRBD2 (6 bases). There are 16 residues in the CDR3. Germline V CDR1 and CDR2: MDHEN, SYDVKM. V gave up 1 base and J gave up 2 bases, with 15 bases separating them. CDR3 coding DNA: TGTGCCAGCAGTTTATCTAGCGTGGGTCCGACCTACGAGCAGTACTTC. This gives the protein CASSLSSVGPTYEQYF.

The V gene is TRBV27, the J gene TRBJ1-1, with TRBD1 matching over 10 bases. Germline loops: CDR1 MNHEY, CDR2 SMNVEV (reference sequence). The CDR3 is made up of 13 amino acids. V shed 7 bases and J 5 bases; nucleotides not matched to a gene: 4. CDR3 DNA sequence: TGTGCCAGCATTCGACAGGGGGCTACTGAAGCTTTCTTT. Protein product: CASIRQGATEAFF.

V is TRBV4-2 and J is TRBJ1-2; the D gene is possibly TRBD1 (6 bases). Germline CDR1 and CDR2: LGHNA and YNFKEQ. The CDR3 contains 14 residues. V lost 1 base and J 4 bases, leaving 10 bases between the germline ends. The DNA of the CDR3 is TGTGCCAGCAGCCAAGTGACAGGTTTCTATGGCTACACCTTC. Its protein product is CASSQVTGFYGYTF.

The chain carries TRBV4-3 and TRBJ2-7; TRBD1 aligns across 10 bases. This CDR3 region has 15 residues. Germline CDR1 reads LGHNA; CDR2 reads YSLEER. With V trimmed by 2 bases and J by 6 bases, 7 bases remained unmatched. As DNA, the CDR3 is TGCGCCAGCAGCCAATGGGACAGGGGTTCGTCCGAGCAGTACTTC. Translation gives CASSQWDRGSSEQYF.

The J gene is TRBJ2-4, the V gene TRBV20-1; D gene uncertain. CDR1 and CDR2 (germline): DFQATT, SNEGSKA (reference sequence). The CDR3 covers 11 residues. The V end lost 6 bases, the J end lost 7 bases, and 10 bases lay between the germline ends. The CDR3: CSAVSLNIQYF. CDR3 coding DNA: TGCAGTGCCGTCTCACTGAACATTCAGTACTTC.

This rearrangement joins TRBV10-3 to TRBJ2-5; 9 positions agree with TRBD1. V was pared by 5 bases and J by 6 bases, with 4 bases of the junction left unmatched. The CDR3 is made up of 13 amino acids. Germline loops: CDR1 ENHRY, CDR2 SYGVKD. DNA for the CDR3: TGTGCCATCAGTTCGGACAGGGGTAAGACCCAGTACTTC. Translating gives CAISSDRGKTQYF.

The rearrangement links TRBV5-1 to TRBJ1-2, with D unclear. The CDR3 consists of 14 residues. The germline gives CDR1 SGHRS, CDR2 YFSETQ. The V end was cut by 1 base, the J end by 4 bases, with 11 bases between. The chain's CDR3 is CASSLTHETYGYTF. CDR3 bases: TGCGCCAGCAGCTTGACTCACGAAACCTATGGCTACACCTTC.

CDR3 coding DNA: TGTGCCAGCAGTCAAAACCCCCAGGGGGCTGAAGCTTTCTTT. As protein: CASSQNPQGAEAFF. The chain has TRBV6-1 and TRBJ1-1, with TRBD1 matching 7 bases. The CDR3 loop spans 14 amino acids. CDR1 and CDR2 from the germline V gene are MNHNS and SASEGT. Trimming removed 5 bases from V and 6 bases from J; junction bases left unmatched: 9.

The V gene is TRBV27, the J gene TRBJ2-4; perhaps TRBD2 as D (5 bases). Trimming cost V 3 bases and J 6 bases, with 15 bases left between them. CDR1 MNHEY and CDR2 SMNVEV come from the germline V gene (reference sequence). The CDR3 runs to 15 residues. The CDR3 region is CASSFGPTAGNIQYF. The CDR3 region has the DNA TGTGCCAGCAGTTTCGGACCAACCGCGGGAAACATTCAGTACTTC.

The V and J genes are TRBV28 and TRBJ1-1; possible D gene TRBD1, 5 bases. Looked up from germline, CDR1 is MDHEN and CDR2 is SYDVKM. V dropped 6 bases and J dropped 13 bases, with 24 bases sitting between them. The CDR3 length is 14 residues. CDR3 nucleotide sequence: TGTGCCAGCAGCTCGCAACCAGGGATCTTCAAAGGTTTCTTT. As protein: CASSSQPGIFKGFF.

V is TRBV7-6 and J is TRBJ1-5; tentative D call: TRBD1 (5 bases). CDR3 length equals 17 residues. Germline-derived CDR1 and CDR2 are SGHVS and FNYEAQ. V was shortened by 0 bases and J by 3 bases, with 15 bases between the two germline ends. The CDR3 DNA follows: TGTGCCAGCAGCTTAGCGGGGCAGGGAGGGATCAATCAGCCCCAGCATTTT. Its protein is CASSLAGQGGINQPQHF.

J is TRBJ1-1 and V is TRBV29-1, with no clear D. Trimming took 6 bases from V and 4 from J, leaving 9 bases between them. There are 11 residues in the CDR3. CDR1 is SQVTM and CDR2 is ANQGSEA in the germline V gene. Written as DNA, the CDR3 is TGCAGCGTGGAGGCGCCCACTGAAGCTTTCTTT. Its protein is CSVEAPTEAFF.

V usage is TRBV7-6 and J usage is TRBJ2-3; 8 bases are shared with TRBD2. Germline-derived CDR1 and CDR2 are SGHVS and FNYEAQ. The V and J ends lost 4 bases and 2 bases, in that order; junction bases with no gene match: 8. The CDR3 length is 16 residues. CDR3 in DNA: TGTGCCAGCAGCTCCAGGACTAGCCGGACCACAGATACGCAGTATTTT. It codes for CASSSRTSRTTDTQYF.

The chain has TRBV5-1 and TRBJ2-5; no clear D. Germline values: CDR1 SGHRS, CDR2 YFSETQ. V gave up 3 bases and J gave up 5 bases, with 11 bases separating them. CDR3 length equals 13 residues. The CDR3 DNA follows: TGCGCCAGCAGCTCAACTTTAGTGGAGACCCAGTACTTC. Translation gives CASSSTLVETQYF.

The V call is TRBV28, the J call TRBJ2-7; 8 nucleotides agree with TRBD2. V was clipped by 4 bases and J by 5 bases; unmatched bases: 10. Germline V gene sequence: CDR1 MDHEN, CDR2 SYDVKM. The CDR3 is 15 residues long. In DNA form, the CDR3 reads TGTGCCAGCAGTTCCCTACGGGGGGGGCTCCACGAGCAGTACTTC. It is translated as CASSSLRGGLHEQYF.

The CDR3 sequence: CASSPQKRAGNNQPQHF. For the CDR3, the DNA is TGTGCCAGCTCACCCCAAAAGCGGGCAGGGAACAATCAGCCCCAGCATTTT. This chain connects TRBV18 to TRBJ1-5; perhaps TRBD1 as D (5 bases). Deletions cut 3 bases from V and 3 bases from J, with 18 bases between. There are 17 residues in the CDR3. Germline assignment: CDR1 KGHSH and CDR2 LQKENI.

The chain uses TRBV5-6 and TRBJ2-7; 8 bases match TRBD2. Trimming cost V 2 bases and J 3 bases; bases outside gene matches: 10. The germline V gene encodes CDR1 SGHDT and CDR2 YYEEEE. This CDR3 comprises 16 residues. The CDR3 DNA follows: TGTGCCAGCAGCTTTCCCAGCGGGGGCGCGGGCTACGAGCAGTACTTC. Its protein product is CASSFPSGGAGYEQYF.

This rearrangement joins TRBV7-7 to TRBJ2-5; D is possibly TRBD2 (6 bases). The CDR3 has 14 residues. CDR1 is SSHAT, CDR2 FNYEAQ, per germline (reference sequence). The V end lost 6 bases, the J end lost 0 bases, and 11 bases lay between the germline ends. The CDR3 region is CASRGWGDQETQYF. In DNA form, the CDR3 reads TGTGCCAGCAGGGGGTGGGGGGACCAAGAGACCCAGTACTTC. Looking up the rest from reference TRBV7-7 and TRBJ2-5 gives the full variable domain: GAGVSQSPRYKVTKRGQDVTLRCDPISSHATLYWYQQALGQGPEFLTYFNYEAQPDKSGLPSDRFSAERPEGSISTLTIQRTEQRDSAMYRCASRGWGDQETQYFGPGTRLLVL.

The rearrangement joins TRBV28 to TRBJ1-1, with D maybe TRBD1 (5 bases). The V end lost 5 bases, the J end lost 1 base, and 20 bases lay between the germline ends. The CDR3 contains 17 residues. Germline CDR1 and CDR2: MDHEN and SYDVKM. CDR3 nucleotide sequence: TGTGCCAGCAGTACTCTCCGGGTTCAGGGAAAGAACACTGAAGCTTTCTTT. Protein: CASSTLRVQGKNTEAFF.

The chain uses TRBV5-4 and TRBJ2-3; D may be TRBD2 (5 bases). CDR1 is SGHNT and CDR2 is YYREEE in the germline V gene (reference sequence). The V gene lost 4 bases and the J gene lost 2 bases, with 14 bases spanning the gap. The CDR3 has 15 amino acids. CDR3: CASSASFGDTDTQYF. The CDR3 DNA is TGTGCCAGCAGCGCCTCGTTCGGGGACACAGATACGCAGTATTTT.

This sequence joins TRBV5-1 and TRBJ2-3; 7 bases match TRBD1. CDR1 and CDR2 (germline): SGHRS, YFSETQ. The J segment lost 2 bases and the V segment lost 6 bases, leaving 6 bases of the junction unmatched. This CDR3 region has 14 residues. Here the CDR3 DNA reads TGCGCCAGCAACCCGGGACAGACCACAGATACGCAGTATTTT. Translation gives CASNPGQTTDTQYF.

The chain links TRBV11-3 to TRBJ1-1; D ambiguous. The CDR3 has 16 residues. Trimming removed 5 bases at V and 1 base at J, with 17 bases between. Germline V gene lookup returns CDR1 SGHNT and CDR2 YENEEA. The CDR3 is CASSRGTIRGNTEAFF. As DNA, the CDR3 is TGTGCCAGCAGCCGGGGTACTATCAGAGGGAACACTGAAGCTTTCTTT.

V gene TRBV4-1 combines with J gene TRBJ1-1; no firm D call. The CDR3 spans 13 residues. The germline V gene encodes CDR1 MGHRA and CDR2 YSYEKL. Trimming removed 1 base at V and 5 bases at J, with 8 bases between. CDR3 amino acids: CASSQVGGTEAFF. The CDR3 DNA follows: TGCGCCAGCAGCCAAGTGGGAGGGACTGAAGCTTTCTTT.

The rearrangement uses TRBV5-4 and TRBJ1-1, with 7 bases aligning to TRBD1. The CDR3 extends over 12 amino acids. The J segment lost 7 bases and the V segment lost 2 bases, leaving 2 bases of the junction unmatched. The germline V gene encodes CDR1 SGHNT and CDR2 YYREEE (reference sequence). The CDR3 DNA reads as TGTGCCAGCAGCTTAGGGGGCCTTGAAGCTTTCTTT. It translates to CASSLGGLEAFF.

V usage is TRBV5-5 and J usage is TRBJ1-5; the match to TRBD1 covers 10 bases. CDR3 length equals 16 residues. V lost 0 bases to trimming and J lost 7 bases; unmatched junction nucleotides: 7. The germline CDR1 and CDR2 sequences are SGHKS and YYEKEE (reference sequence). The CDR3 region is CASSLGGGQGRQPQHF. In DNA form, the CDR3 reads TGTGCCAGCAGCTTGGGTGGGGGACAGGGGCGACAGCCCCAGCATTTT.